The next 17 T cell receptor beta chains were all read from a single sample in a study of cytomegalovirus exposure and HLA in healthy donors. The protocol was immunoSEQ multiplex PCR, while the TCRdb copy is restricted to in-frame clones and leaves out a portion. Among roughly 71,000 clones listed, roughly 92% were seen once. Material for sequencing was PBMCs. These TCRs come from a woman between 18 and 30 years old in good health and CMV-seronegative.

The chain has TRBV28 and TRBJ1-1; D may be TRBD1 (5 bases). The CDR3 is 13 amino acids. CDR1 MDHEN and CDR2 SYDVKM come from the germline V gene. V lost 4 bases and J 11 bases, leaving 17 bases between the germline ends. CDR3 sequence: CASSYRGGLGAFF. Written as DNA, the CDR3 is TGTGCCAGCAGTTATAGGGGCGGCCTGGGGGCTTTCTTT.

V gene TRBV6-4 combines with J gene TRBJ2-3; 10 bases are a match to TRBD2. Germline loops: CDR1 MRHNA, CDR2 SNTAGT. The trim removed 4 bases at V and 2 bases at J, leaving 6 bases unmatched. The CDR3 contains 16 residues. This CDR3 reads CASSVTSGAFTDTQYF. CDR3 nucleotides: TGTGCCAGCAGTGTTACTAGCGGGGCTTTCACAGATACGCAGTATTTT.

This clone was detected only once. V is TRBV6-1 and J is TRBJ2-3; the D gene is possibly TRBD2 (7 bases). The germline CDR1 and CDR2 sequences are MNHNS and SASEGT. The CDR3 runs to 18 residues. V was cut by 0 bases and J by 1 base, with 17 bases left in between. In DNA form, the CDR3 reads TGTGCCAGCAGTGAAGCGTGGTTGGGGGGGGCGGGCACAGATACGCAGTATTTT. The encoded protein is CASSEAWLGGAGTDTQYF.

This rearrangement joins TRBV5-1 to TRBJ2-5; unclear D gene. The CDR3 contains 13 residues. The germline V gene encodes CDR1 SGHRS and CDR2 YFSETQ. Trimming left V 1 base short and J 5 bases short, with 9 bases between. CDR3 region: CASSLIYRETQYF. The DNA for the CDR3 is TGCGCCAGCAGCTTGATTTATCGGGAGACCCAGTACTTC.

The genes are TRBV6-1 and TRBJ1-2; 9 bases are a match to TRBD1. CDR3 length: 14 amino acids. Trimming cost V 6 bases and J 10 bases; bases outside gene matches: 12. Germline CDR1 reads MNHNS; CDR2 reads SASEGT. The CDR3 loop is CASSKRGTGRDYTF. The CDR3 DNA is TGTGCCAGCAGCAAAAGGGGGACAGGGAGGGACTACACCTTC.

CDR3 protein: CASSPGRETEAFF. Here the CDR3 DNA reads TGTGCCAGCAGCCCAGGGAGGGAGACTGAAGCTTTCTTT. This chain joins TRBV2 and TRBJ1-1, with TRBD1 as a possible D gene (5 bases). V lost 6 bases and J 5 bases, leaving 13 bases between the germline ends. The CDR3 runs 13 residues. In germline, CDR1 is SNHLY, CDR2 FYNNEI.

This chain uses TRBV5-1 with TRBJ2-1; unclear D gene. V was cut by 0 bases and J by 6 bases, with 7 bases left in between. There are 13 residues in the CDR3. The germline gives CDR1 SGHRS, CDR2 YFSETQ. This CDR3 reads CASSLAMSNEQFF. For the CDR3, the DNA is TGCGCCAGCAGCTTGGCCATGAGCAATGAGCAGTTCTTC. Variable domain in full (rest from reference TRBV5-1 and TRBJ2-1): KAGVTQTPRYLIKTRGQQVTLSCSPISGHRSVSWYQQTPGQGLQFLFEYFSETQRNKGNFPGRFSGRQFSNSRSEMNVSTLELGDSALYLCASSLAMSNEQFFGPGTRLTVL.

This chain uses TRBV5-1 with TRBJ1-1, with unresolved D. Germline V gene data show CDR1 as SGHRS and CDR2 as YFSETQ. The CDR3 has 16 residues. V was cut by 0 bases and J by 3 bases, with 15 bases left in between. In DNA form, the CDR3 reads TGCGCCAGCAGCTTGGATGGTATGAGCACCTACACTGAAGCTTTCTTT. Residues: CASSLDGMSTYTEAFF.

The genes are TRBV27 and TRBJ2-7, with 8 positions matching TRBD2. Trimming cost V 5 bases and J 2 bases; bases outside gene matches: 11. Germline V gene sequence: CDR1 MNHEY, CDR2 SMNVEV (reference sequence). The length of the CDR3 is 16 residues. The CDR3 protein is CASSRGQRGPPYEQYF. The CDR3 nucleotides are TGTGCCAGCAGTCGGGGCCAGCGGGGGCCGCCCTACGAGCAGTACTTC.

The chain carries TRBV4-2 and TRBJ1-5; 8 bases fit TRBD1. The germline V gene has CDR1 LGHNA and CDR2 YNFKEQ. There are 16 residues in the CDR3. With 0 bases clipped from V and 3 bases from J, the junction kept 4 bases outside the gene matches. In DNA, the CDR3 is TGTGCCAGCAGCCAAGAAGCGGGACAGGACAATCAGCCCCAGCATTTT. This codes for CASSQEAGQDNQPQHF.

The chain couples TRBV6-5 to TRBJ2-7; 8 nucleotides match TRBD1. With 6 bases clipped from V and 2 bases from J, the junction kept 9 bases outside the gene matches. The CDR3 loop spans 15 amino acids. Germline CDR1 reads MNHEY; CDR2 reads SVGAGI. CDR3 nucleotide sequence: TGTGCCAGCAGACCCCCAGGGGGCGAAACCTACGAGCAGTACTTC. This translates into CASRPPGGETYEQYF.

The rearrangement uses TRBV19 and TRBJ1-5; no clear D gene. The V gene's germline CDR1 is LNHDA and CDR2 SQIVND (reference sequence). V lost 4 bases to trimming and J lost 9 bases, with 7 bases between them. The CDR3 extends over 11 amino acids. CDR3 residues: CASSSGRPQHF. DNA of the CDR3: TGTGCCAGTAGTAGTGGGCGGCCCCAGCATTTT.

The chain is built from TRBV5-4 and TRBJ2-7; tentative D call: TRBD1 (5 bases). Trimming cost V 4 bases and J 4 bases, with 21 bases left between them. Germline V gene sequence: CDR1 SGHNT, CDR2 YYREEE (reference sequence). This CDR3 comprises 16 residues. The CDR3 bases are TGTGCCAGCAGCCTGGGATCAGGGTTCCTCGGTTACGAGCAGTACTTC. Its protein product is CASSLGSGFLGYEQYF. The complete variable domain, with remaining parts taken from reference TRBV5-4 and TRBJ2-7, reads ETGVTQSPTHLIKTRGQQVTLRCSSQSGHNTVSWYQQALGQGPQFIFQYYREEENGRGNFPPRFSGLQFPNYSSELNVNALELDDSALYLCASSLGSGFLGYEQYFGPGTRLTVT.

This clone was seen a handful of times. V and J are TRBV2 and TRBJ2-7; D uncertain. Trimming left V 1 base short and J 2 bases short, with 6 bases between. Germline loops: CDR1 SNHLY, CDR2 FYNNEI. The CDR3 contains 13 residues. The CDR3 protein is CASSEGSPYEQYF. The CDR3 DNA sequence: TGTGCCAGCAGTGAAGGGAGCCCCTACGAGCAGTACTTC.

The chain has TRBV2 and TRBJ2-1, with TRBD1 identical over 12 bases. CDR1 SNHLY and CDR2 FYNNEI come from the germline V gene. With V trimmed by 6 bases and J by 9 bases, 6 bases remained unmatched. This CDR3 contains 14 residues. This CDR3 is CASRGQGALGEQFF. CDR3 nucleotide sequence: TGTGCCAGCAGGGGACAGGGGGCGCTGGGTGAGCAGTTCTTC. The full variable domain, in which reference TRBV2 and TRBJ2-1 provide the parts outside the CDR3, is EPEVTQTPSHQVTQMGQEVILRCVPISNHLYFYWYRQILGQKVEFLVSFYNNEISEKSEIFDDQFSVERPDGSNFTLKIRSTKLEDSAMYFCASRGQGALGEQFFGPGTRLTVL.

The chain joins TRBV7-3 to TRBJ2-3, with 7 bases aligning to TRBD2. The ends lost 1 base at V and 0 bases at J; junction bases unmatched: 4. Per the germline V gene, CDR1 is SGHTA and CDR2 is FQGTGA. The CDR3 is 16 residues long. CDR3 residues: CASSLIGRESTDTQYF. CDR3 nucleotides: TGTGCCAGCAGCTTAATAGGGCGGGAGAGCACAGATACGCAGTATTTT.

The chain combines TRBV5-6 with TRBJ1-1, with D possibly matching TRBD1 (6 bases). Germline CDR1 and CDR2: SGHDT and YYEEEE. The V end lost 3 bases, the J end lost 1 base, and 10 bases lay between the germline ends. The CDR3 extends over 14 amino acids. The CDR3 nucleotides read TGTGCCAGCAGCTGGGACACCCGGAACACTGAAGCTTTCTTT. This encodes CASSWDTRNTEAFF.